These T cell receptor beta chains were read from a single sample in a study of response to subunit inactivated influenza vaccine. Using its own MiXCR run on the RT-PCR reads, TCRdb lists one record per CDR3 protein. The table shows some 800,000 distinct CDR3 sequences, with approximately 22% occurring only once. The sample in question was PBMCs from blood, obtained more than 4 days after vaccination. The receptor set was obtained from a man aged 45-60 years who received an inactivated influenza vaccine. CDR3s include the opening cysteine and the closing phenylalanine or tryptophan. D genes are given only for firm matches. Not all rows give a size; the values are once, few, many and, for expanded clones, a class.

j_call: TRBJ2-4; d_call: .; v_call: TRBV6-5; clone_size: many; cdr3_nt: TGTGCCAGCAGTTACTCAGAGGGGGTGTGGGCCAAAAACATTCAGTACTTC; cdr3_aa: CASSYSEGVWAKNIQYF
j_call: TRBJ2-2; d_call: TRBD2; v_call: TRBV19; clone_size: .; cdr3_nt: TGTGCCAGTAGAAACGGACTAGCGGCCACCGGGGAGCTGTTTTTT; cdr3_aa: CASRNGLAATGELFF
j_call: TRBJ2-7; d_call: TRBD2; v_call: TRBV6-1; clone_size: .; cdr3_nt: TGTGCCAGCAGCGCGCGGTTAGCGGGAGCCGAGCAGTACTTC; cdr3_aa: CASSARLAGAEQYF
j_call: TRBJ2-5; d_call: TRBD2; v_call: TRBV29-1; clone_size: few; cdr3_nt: TGCAGCGTCGGACTTAGCGGGGGCCGAGAGACCCAGTACTTC; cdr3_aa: CSVGLSGGRETQYF
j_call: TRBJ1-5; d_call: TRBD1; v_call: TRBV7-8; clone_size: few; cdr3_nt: TGTGCCAGCAGGAAGACAGGGGGGAGCAATCAGCCCCAGCATTTT; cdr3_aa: CASRKTGGSNQPQHF
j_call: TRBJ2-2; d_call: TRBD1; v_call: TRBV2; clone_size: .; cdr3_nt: TGTGCCAGCAGTGAGGGGACAGGGGGCGCAGGGACCGGGGAGCTGTTTTTT; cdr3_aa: CASSEGTGGAGTGELFF
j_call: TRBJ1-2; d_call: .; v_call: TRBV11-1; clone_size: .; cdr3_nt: TGTGCCAGCAGTCATTTGACAGGCGATGGCTACACCTTC; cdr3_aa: CASSHLTGDGYTF
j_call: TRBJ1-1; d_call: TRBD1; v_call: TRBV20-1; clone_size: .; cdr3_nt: TGCAGTGCTCCGGACAGGGGGTTGAACACTGAAGCTTTCTTT; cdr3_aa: CSAPDRGLNTEAFF
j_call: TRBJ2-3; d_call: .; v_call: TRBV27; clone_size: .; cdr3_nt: TGTGCCAGCAGTTCACAGGGGGCGAGGCGGGAGGATACAGATACGCAGTATTTT; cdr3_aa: CASSSQGARREDTDTQYF
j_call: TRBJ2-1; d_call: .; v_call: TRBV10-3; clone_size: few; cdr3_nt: TGTGCCATCTGCGCGACGGAGGCCGTGAACGATGAGCAGTTCTTC; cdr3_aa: CAICATEAVNDEQFF
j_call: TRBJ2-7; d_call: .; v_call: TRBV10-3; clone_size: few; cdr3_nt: TGTGCCATCAGGGGGGCCTTGGGGGAGCAGTACTTC; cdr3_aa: CAIRGALGEQYF
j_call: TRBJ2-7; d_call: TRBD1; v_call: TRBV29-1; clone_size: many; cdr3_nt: TGCAGCGTTGTCGCCGACAGGGTCTACGAGCAGTACTTC; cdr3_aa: CSVVADRVYEQYF
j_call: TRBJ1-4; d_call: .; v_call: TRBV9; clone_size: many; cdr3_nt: TGTGCCAGCAGCGTAGGAACTAATGAAAAACTGTTTTTT; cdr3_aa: CASSVGTNEKLFF
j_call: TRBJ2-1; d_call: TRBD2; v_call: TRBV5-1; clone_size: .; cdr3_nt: TGCGCCAGCAGCTTGGAGCCTAGCGGGAGGACTCGGTACAATGAGCAGTTCTTC; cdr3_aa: CASSLEPSGRTRYNEQFF
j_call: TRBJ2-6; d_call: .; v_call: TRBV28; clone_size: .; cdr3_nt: TGTGCCAGCAGCCTAAGGGACATTCGCTTCTCTGGGGCCAACGTCCTGACTTTC; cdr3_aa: CASSLRDIRFSGANVLTF
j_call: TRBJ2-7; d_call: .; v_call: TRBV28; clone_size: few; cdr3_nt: TGTGCCAGCACTCTGGGGCACGGCTACGAGCAGTACTTC; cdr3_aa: CASTLGHGYEQYF
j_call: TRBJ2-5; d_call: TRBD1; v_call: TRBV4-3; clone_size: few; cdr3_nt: TGCGCCAGCAGCCAATCCGGGACAGGGTTTCCAGAAGAAGAGACCCAGTACTTC; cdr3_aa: CASSQSGTGFPEEETQYF
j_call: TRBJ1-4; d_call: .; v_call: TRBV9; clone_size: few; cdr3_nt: TGTGCCAGCAGCGTAGATGCGGGAGGACCGAAGGAAAAACTGTTTTTT; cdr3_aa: CASSVDAGGPKEKLFF
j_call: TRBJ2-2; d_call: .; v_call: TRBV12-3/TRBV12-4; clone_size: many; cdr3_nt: TGTGCCAGCAGTTTGGCACGGGCCGGGGAGCTGTTTTTT; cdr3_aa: CASSLARAGELFF
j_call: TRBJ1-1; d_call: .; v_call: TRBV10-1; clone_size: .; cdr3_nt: TGCGCCAGCAGCGGCGGGTCGGGGAACACTGAAGCTTTCTTT; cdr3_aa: CASSGGSGNTEAFF
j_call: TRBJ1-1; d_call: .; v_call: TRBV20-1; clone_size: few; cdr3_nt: TGCAGTGCTAGTGTTCCGGGACTCCAAGAAGCTTTCTTT; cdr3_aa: CSASVPGLQEAFF
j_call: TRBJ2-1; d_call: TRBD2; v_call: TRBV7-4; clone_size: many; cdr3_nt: TGTGCCAGCAACGATAGCGGGACCAACTACAATGAGCAGTTCTTC; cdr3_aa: CASNDSGTNYNEQFF
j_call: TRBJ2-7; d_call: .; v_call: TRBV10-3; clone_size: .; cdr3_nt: TGTGCCATCAGTGAGGGACACCCCTACGAGCAGTACTTC; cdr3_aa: CAISEGHPYEQYF
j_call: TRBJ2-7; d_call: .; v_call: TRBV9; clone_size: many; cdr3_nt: TGTGCCAGCAGCGCTCGTTCCGGGACCTACTACGAGCAGTACTTC; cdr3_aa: CASSARSGTYYEQYF
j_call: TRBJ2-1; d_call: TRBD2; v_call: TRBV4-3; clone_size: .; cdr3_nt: TGCGCCAGCAGCCAAGATGGGAGCGGGACGGATGAGCAGTTCTTC; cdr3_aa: CASSQDGSGTDEQFF
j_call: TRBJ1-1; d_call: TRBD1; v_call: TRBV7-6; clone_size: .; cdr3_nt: TGTGCCAGCAGACCAATGACAGGGGTGAACACTGAAGCTTTCTTT; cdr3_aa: CASRPMTGVNTEAFF
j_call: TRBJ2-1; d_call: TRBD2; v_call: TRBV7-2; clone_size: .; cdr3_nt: TGTGCCAGCAGCTTAGTAGGTACGGGGGGGCTCGAGCAGTTCTTC; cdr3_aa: CASSLVGTGGLEQFF
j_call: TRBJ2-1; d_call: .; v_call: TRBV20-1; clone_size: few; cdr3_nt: TGCAGTGCTAGTCGTTGGAACTACAATGAGCAGTTCTTC; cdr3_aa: CSASRWNYNEQFF
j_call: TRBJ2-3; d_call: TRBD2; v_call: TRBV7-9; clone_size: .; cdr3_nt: TGTGCCAGCAGCTTATTTTTTAGCGGGGCAGATACGCAGTATTTT; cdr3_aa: CASSLFFSGADTQYF
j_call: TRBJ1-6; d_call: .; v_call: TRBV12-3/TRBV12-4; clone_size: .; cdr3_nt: TGTGCCACCAGTAAACAACCGCCGCGACGTAATTCACCCCTCCACTTT; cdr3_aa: CATSKQPPRRNSPLHF
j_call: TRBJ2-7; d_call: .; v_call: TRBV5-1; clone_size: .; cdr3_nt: TGCGCCAGCAGCTCGGGATTGATCCTATGGGACGAGCAGTACTTC; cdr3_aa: CASSSGLILWDEQYF
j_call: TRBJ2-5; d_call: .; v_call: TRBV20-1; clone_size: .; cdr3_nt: TGCAGTGCTAGAGGGGGAGGCGGCAGGGAGACCCAGTACTTC; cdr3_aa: CSARGGGGRETQYF
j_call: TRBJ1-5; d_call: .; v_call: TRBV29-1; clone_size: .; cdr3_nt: TGCAGCGTTGGGGAGGCGAGCAATCAGCCCCAGCATTTT; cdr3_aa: CSVGEASNQPQHF
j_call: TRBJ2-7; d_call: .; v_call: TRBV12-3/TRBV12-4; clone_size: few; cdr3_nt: TGTGCCAGCAGTCCCCTGACCGGCGAGCAGTACTTC; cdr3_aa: CASSPLTGEQYF
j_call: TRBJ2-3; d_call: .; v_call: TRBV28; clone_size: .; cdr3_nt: TGTGCCAGCAGTTTTACGGCCATTGATACGCAGTATTTT; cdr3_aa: CASSFTAIDTQYF
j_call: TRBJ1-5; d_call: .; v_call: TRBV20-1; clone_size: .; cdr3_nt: TGCAGTGCTAGAGATATTGGGGGAGGAGGGGGAAGGCCCCAGCATTTT; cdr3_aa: CSARDIGGGGGRPQHF
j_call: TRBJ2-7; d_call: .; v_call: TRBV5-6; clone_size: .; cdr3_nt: TGTGCCAGCAGCTTGGTCGGCGGTTTCCGGACAGACTCCTACGAGCAGTACTTC; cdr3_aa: CASSLVGGFRTDSYEQYF